This TCR beta chain was observed in a study of blood T cell repertoires in COVID-19 (TCRdb year 2020). About the full investigation: Samples covering the acute and convalescent phases of COVID-19 were provided by collaborators in the United States, Italy and Spain. The material from the prospective study consisted of cDNA or gDNA derived from T cells, B-cell-depleted T cells, or PBMCs. Deeply sampled blood TCRbeta repertoires from subjects exposed to, actively infected with, or recovered from COVID-19 were included in the dataset. The repertoires were released in a freely available public database meant as a resource for research on the immune response to SARS-CoV-2. The samples were drawn from the first 160 participants of the ongoing ImmuneRACE study and from over a thousand subjects provided by 6 global collaborators. Nearly every sample came with metadata listing a de-identified subject ID, COVID-19 status, age in years and sex. Where available, HLA class I and class II types were taken from metadata supplied by the sample provider and were not determined by assay-based typing. Overall results and qualifications from the work: The amount of clinical and demographic metadata varied by source and participant and was provided uncurated.

On this clone itself: The antigen it recognizes is unknown. Per-base quality was not reported, and no clone a single base away is much larger than it.

The immunoSEQ Assay, a bias-controlled multiplex PCR, was used to amplify TCRbeta CDR3 regions from genomic DNA. Per the original workflow: Within the assay, amplification of reference gene primers was used to estimate how many nucleated cells each sample contained. To quantify the absolute abundance of each unique TCRbeta CDR3 rearrangement, sequence reads were collapsed and filtered. For each sample, productive Simpson clonality was calculated as the square root of Simpson's diversity index over productive rearrangements. As stored in TCRdb, this immuneACCESS dataset retains in-frame rearrangements with V and J assigned. A fraction of the clones does not appear; measured against another copy, unresolved V genes explain less than half of the discrepancy, and the remainder lacks a known reason. The DNA gave D and trimming, while V, J and clone size come from that table. The sample records 86,000 or so clones, roughly 91% of which are singletons. Jointly, the top ten make up roughly 2% of the sample.

Collaborating institutions collected whole blood in K2EDTA tubes following their own protocols. Collaborator samples were shipped for TCRbeta analysis as frozen whole blood, isolated PBMCs, or DNA extracted from either sample type. The TCR originated in a woman aged 45 to 65 in a cohort sampled during active COVID-19. The sequenced sample consisted of peripheral blood.

CDR3 loop: CASSPPFWGVHEQYF. The DNA sequence is given as TGTGCCAGCTCACCACCGTTTTGGGGGGTACACGAGCAGTACTTC. The V gene is TRBV18 and the J gene is TRBJ2-7; a weak D assignment points to TRBD2 (6 bases agree). Reading the germline V gene gives CDR1 KGHSH and CDR2 LQKENI. From the cysteine through the phenylalanine, the CDR3 covers 15 amino acids. Here the CDR3 DNA is all that survives: 45 bases in frame from base 1. The junction carries 14 bases between V and J, which are trimmed by 0 bases and 5 bases respectively.